Sequencing of this TCR beta chain was carried out in a study of cytomegalovirus exposure and HLA in healthy donors. Study observations and caveats: Researchers reported from a later analysis that most CMV-associated TCR beta chains appeared HLA-restricted.

About this clone: Its antigen is not identified.

Germline trimming cut 8 bases from V and 2 bases from J; bases unmatched to any gene: 5. The CDR3 extends over 14 amino acids. CDR1 and CDR2 (germline): LNHDA, SQIVND (reference sequence). The PCR was carried out with 60 Vbeta primers and 13 Jbeta primers. TCRdb's copy holds only in-frame clones and misses some; the assay was immunoSEQ multiplex PCR. The sample holds around 95,000 clones, over 75% seen once. The genes are TRBV19 and TRBJ2-5; 10 positions match TRBD2. The receptor was isolated from a female donor in good health and CMV-seropositive. Sequencing was performed on PBMCs. The CDR3 reads CASGTSGNQETQYF. The CDR3, as DNA: TGTGCCAGTGGAACTAGCGGGAATCAAGAGACCCAGTACTTC.